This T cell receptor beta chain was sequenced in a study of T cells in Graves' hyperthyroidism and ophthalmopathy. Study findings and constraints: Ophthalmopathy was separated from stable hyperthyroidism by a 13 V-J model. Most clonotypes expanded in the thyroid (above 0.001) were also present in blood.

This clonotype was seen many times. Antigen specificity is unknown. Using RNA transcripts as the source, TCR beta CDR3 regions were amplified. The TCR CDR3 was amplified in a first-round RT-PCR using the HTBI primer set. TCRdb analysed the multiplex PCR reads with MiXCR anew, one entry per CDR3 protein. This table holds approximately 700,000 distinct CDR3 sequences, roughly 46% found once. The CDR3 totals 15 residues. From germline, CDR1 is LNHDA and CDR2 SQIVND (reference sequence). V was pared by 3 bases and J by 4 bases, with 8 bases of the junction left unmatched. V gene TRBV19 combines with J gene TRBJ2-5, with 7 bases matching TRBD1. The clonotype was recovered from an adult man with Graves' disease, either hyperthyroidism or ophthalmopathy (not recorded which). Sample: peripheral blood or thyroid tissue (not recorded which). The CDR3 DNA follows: TGTGCCAGTAGTATCCCCTCGACAGGGCGAGAGACCCAGTACTTC. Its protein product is CASSIPSTGRETQYF.